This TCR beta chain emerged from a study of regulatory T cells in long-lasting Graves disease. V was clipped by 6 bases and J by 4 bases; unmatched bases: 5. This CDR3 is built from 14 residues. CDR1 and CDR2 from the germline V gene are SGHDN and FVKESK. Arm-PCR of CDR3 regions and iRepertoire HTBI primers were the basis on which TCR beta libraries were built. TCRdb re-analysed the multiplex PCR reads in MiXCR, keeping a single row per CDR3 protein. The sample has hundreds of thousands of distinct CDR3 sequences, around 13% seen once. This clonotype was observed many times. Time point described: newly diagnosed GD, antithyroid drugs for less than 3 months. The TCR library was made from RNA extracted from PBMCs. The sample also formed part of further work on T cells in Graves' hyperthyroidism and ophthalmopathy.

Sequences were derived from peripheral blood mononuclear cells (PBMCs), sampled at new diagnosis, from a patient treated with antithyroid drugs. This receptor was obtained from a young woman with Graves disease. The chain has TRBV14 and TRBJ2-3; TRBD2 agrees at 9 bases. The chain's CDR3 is CASSLAGRADTQYF. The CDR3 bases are TGTGCCAGCAGTCTAGCGGGAAGGGCAGATACGCAGTATTTT.